These 27 T cell receptor beta chains originate from one sample sequenced in a study of blood T cell repertoires in COVID-19. Clones were sequenced by immunoSEQ multiplex PCR, and TCRdb holds only the in-frame ones, with some missing. The table shows approximately 300,000 clones, with roughly 85% occurring only once. Material for sequencing was PBMCs or T cells enriched from blood (not recorded which). The source is a woman younger than 45 who had recovered from COVID-19.

The chain recombines TRBV7-8 with TRBJ1-1; 10 bases match TRBD1. The CDR3 totals 14 residues. Trimming cost V 5 bases and J 1 base; bases outside gene matches: 1. CDR1 SGHVS and CDR2 FQNEAQ come from the germline V gene. The CDR3, as DNA: TGTGCCAGCAGCGGGGACAGGGGGAACACTGAAGCTTTCTTT. Amino acid sequence: CASSGDRGNTEAFF.

The rearrangement links TRBV7-9 to TRBJ1-2; D might be TRBD1 (5 bases). Deletions cut 5 bases from V and 4 bases from J, with 14 bases between. The CDR3 totals 14 residues. Looked up from germline, CDR1 is SEHNR and CDR2 is FQNEAQ (reference sequence). This CDR3 is CASSPPTDLYGYTF. DNA of the CDR3: TGTGCCAGCAGCCCCCCGACAGATCTCTATGGCTACACCTTC.

The rearrangement joins TRBV6-5 to TRBJ1-2, with TRBD1 matching over 8 bases. The V segment lost 6 bases and the J segment 4 bases; nucleotides outside the gene matches: 7. There are 14 residues in the CDR3. In germline, CDR1 is MNHEY, CDR2 SVGAGI. This CDR3 reads CASSSPTGGYGYTF. The CDR3 bases are TGTGCCAGCAGCTCCCCTACAGGGGGCTATGGCTACACCTTC.

This rearrangement joins TRBV4-3 to TRBJ2-5, with D uncertain. The germline V and J ends were trimmed by 0 bases and 2 bases, with 10 bases remaining between them. Looked up from germline, CDR1 is LGHNA and CDR2 is YSLEER. The CDR3 length is 15 residues. CDR3 coding DNA: TGCGCCAGCAGCCAAGATCTGTTGAGGCAAGAGACCCAGTACTTC. It specifies CASSQDLLRQETQYF.

This clone is a singleton in its sample. The chain is built from TRBV7-9 and TRBJ1-6, with 7 bases fitting TRBD1. Unmatched junction bases numbered 7, after V lost 5 bases and J lost 0 bases. Per the germline V gene, CDR1 is SEHNR and CDR2 is FQNEAQ (reference sequence). The CDR3 is made up of 17 amino acids. The CDR3 region has the DNA TGTGCCAGCAGCCACGGACAGGCGAGCTCCTATAATTCACCCCTCCACTTT. The encoded protein is CASSHGQASSYNSPLHF. The variable domain in full, completed from reference TRBV7-9 and TRBJ1-6, reads DTGVSQNPRHKITKRGQNVTFRCDPISEHNRLYWYRQTLGQGPEFLTYFQNEAQLEKSRLLSDRFSAERPKGSFSTLEIQRTEQGDSAMYLCASSHGQASSYNSPLHFGNGTRLTVT.

Concerning this clone: This CDR3 is also generated by other DNA sequences in the sample. The chain couples TRBV29-1 to TRBJ2-7, with 10 bases matching TRBD1. The V and J ends lost 7 bases and 1 base, in that order; junction bases with no gene match: 4. CDR1 and CDR2 (germline): SQVTM, ANQGSEA. This CDR3 region has 13 residues. CDR3: CSGGDRGSYEQYF. The DNA of the CDR3 is TGCAGCGGGGGGGACAGGGGTTCCTACGAGCAGTACTTC.

J is TRBJ1-3 and V is TRBV21-1. TRBV21-1 is an annotated pseudogene. This CDR3 is 13 amino acids long. CDR3 residues: CASSKRAENTIYF. The CDR3 nucleotides read TGTGCCAGCAGCAAGAGGGCGGAAAACACCATATATTTT.

The rearrangement uses TRBV24-1 and TRBJ1-5, with a tentative D call TRBD1 (6 bases). The CDR3 is 13 amino acids. The germline CDR1 and CDR2 sequences are KGHDR and SFDVKD. The V gene lost 5 bases and the J gene lost 5 bases, with 9 bases spanning the gap. The CDR3 DNA is TGTGCCACCAGTGCAGGGGTTTATCAGCCCCAGCATTTT. Its protein product is CATSAGVYQPQHF.

DNA of the CDR3: TGTGCCAGTAGTATAGATGGGACAGGCAACTATGGCTACACCTTC. It is translated as CASSIDGTGNYGYTF. This chain links TRBV19 with TRBJ1-2; 8 bases are a match to TRBD1. The CDR3 contains 15 residues. Germline CDR1 is LNHDA and CDR2 is SQIVND (reference sequence). V was clipped by 0 bases and J by 2 bases; unmatched bases: 2.

The chain carries TRBV3-1 (or the pseudogene TRBV3-2) and TRBJ1-1; D is unresolved. Trimming took off 1 base at V and 8 bases at J, with 11 bases between the two ends. The germline gives CDR1 LGHDT, CDR2 YNNKEL (reference sequence). This CDR3 has 13 residues. The CDR3 bases are TGTGCCAGCAGCCAAGTGCGAGGGATCGAAGCTTTCTTT. The encoded protein is CASSQVRGIEAFF.

The chain employs TRBV5-4 and TRBJ1-2; 7 bases align to TRBD1. The J segment lost 9 bases and the V segment lost 2 bases, leaving 7 bases of the junction unmatched. Germline assignment: CDR1 SGHNT and CDR2 YYREEE (reference sequence). The CDR3 extends over 13 amino acids. This CDR3 is CASSFGGGSSYTF. The CDR3, as DNA: TGTGCCAGCAGCTTCGGAGGGGGCTCGAGCTACACCTTC.

The rearrangement joins TRBV2 to TRBJ1-2; D is unclear. Germline V lookup: CDR1 SNHLY, CDR2 FYNNEI. This CDR3 contains 12 residues. Trimming took off 3 bases at V and 3 bases at J, with 5 bases between the two ends. The CDR3 sequence: CASSETHYGYTF. CDR3 DNA sequence: TGTGCCAGCAGTGAGACACACTATGGCTACACCTTC.

J is TRBJ1-3 and V is TRBV12-3 or TRBV12-4; D unresolved. The CDR3 has 12 residues. V was shortened by 6 bases and J by 0 bases, with 3 bases between the two germline ends. As DNA, the CDR3 is TGTGCCAGCAGGCGCTCTGGAAACACCATATATTTT. It translates to CASRRSGNTIYF.

The CDR3 nucleotides read TGTGCCAGTAGCCTAGTAGGGGCTATCGACGAGCAGTACTTC. Protein sequence: CASSLVGAIDEQYF. The chain is built from TRBV19 and TRBJ2-7; D might be TRBD1 (5 bases). V dropped 6 bases and J dropped 5 bases, with 17 bases sitting between them. CDR1 LNHDA and CDR2 SQIVND come from the germline V gene (reference sequence). This CDR3 is built from 14 residues.

The V call is TRBV3-1 (or the pseudogene TRBV3-2), the J call TRBJ1-1, with 11 bases fitting TRBD1. V gave up 5 bases and J gave up 4 bases; unmatched junction bases: 9. In germline, CDR1 is LGHDT, CDR2 YNNKEL (reference sequence). The CDR3 spans 16 residues. CDR3 protein: CASSARTGGGSTEAFF. The DNA for the CDR3 is TGTGCCAGCAGCGCCCGGACAGGGGGCGGGTCCACTGAAGCTTTCTTT.

The chain combines TRBV5-1 with TRBJ2-7, with D unclear. V was trimmed by 3 bases and J by 0 bases, leaving 10 bases between them. Germline CDR1 reads SGHRS; CDR2 reads YFSETQ. The CDR3 covers 14 residues. CDR3 in amino acids: CASSSTTNSYEQYF. The CDR3 DNA reads as TGCGCCAGCAGCTCAACCACAAACTCCTACGAGCAGTACTTC.

This clone occurred once. The chain recombines TRBV10-3 with TRBJ1-5, with a tentative D call TRBD1 (5 bases). V lost 2 bases and J 4 bases, leaving 15 bases between the germline ends. Germline V gene sequence: CDR1 ENHRY, CDR2 SYGVKD. The CDR3 length is 16 residues. CDR3 residues: CAISEPALGGNQPQHF. The CDR3 DNA reads as TGTGCCATCAGTGAGCCAGCCCTGGGGGGGAATCAGCCCCAGCATTTT.

The J gene is TRBJ1-6, the V gene TRBV19, with D maybe TRBD1 (6 bases). Germline CDR1 LNHDA, CDR2 SQIVND (reference sequence). V lost 10 bases and J lost 7, with 14 bases in between. The length of the CDR3 is 13 residues. The CDR3 sequence is CATRQDWNSPLHF. The DNA for the CDR3 is TGTGCCACCCGACAGGATTGGAATTCACCCCTCCACTTT.

The rearrangement joins TRBV19 to TRBJ1-2, with a tentative D call TRBD1 (6 bases). V lost 5 bases and J lost 8, with 15 bases in between. This CDR3 has 13 amino acids. Germline V gene sequence: CDR1 LNHDA, CDR2 SQIVND (reference sequence). The CDR3 DNA reads as TGTGCCAGTAGTTACCAGGGGACGCAAGGCTACACCTTC. Translating it yields CASSYQGTQGYTF.

Comments on this clone: Relative to the germline gene, one junction end is altered; a read error may explain this. Different DNA sequences within this sample yield the same CDR3. This sequence joins TRBV2 and TRBJ1-4; possible D gene TRBD1, 6 bases. The CDR3 contains 15 residues. Germline values: CDR1 SNHLY, CDR2 FYNNEI. This CDR3 reads CASSYLTGSNEKLFF. The DNA of the CDR3 is TGCGCCAGCAGTTACCTGACAGGAAGTAATGAAAAACTGTTTTTT.

The chain joins TRBV7-6 to TRBJ2-7, with D perhaps matching TRBD1 (6 bases). V shed 5 bases and J shed 2 bases, with 13 bases lying between them. The CDR3 spans 14 residues. In germline, CDR1 is SGHVS, CDR2 FNYEAQ. The CDR3 DNA follows: TGTGCCAGCAGCCCGGACAGTTATCCCTACGAGCAGTACTTC. Translated, it gives CASSPDSYPYEQYF.

The chain recombines TRBV9 with TRBJ1-1, with 7 bases identical to TRBD1. The germline CDR1 and CDR2 sequences are SGDLS and YYNGEE. This CDR3 spans 13 amino acids. The V segment lost 5 bases and the J segment 1 base; nucleotides outside the gene matches: 2. CDR3 sequence (DNA): TGTGCCAGCAGGGGGACAGCGAACACTGAAGCTTTCTTT. Residues: CASRGTANTEAFF.

The CDR3 nucleotides are TGTGCCAGCAGCCCACCGGGGGGGCTGTTGGCTTTCTTT. As protein: CASSPPGGLLAFF. The chain recombines TRBV7-9 with TRBJ1-1, with D possibly TRBD1 on 6 matching bases. The V end lost 5 bases, the J end lost 11 bases, and 18 bases lay between the germline ends. In germline, CDR1 is SEHNR, CDR2 FQNEAQ (reference sequence). CDR3 length: 13 amino acids.

The chain couples TRBV7-9 to TRBJ2-1, with 10 nucleotides matching TRBD1. V dropped 6 bases and J dropped 8; count of bases not matched to a gene: 4. The CDR3 contains 13 residues. Per germline, CDR1 SEHNR and CDR2 FQNEAQ (reference sequence). The CDR3 sequence is CASRGTGVDEQFF. The CDR3 nucleotides read TGTGCCAGCAGGGGGACAGGGGTGGATGAGCAGTTCTTC.

The chain combines TRBV7-6 with TRBJ2-7; possible D gene TRBD2, 7 bases. This CDR3 has 12 amino acids. Germline-derived CDR1 and CDR2 are SGHVS and FNYEAQ. V was cut by 5 bases and J by 9 bases, with 14 bases left in between. The chain's CDR3 is CASSPQGGGQYF. The CDR3 bases are TGTGCCAGCAGCCCGCAGGGAGGGGGGCAGTACTTC.

In this sample, this clone turned up once. The CDR3 loop reads CASTGQGARGNEKLFF. CDR3 DNA: TGTGCCAGCACGGGACAGGGGGCGCGGGGTAATGAAAAACTGTTTTTT. The V call is TRBV25-1, the J call TRBJ1-4, with TRBD1 matching 12 bases. CDR1 is MGHDK, CDR2 SYGVNS, per germline. The length of the CDR3 is 16 residues. V shed 7 bases and J 4 bases; nucleotides not matched to a gene: 7. The whole variable domain, remainder taken from reference TRBV25-1 and TRBJ1-4, is EADIYQTPRYLVIGTGKKITLECSQTMGHDKMYWYQQDPGMELHLIHYSYGVNSTEKGDLSSESTVSRIRTEHFPLTLESARPSHTSQYLCASTGQGARGNEKLFFGSGTQLSVL.

This chain joins TRBV29-1 and TRBJ2-7; maybe TRBD1 (6 bases). The CDR3 has 12 amino acids. Per germline, CDR1 SQVTM and CDR2 ANQGSEA. V lost 7 bases and J lost 2, with 12 bases in between. CDR3 sequence reads: CSAANRAYEQYF. The CDR3 nucleotides read TGCAGCGCGGCCAACAGGGCCTACGAGCAGTACTTC.